This TCR beta chain was documented in a study of blood T cell repertoires in COVID-19. Here immunoSEQ multiplex PCR was the method, and the copy in TCRdb shows in-frame clones only, minus some. The data hold 120,000 to 150,000 clones, with about 83% observed a single time. Germline V lookup: CDR1 LNHDA, CDR2 SQIVND (reference sequence). The CDR3 has 14 amino acids. Trimming cost V 4 bases and J 4 bases, with 13 bases left between them. This clone has a single count. V usage is TRBV19 and J usage is TRBJ1-2; D is uncertain. The specimen sequenced was peripheral blood. This clonotype was obtained from a woman in her 40s with acute or convalescent COVID-19. The CDR3 loop reads CASSKARGFYGYTF. The CDR3 DNA sequence: TGTGCCAGTAGTAAAGCACGGGGATTCTATGGCTACACCTTC.